These 23 T cell receptor beta chains were all obtained from the same sample, sequenced in a study of human T cells and chemical hapten exposure. Time point of the sample: patch test 1, 2 weeks after DPC sensitization. Treatment indicated: therapeutic diphenylcyclopropenone sensitization with weekly scalp DPC. TCRdb ran MiXCR on the RACE reads and lists one entry per CDR3 protein. The sample has roughly 120,000 distinct CDR3 sequences, around 10% seen once. Here the sequenced sample was whole blood, taken in connection with sensitization to the hapten diphenylcyclopropenone (DPC). The source is a woman in her fifties or sixties with alopecia areata. Some clones in this sample may be carry-over from other donors' samples.

The chain employs TRBV7-2 and TRBJ2-3, with D possibly being TRBD2 (5 bases). CDR3 length equals 14 residues. Deletions cut 4 bases from V and 4 bases from J, with 12 bases between. CDR1 and CDR2 (germline): SGHTA, FQGNSA. The CDR3 sequence is CASSSDYSADTQYF. CDR3 coding DNA: TGTGCCAGCAGCTCCGACTATTCCGCAGATACGCAGTATTTT.

The chain employs TRBV3-1 and TRBJ2-2; 7 bases match TRBD2. CDR1 LGHDT and CDR2 YNNKEL come from the germline V gene (reference sequence). The CDR3 runs 15 residues. V dropped 3 bases and J dropped 6; count of bases not matched to a gene: 7. CDR3 in amino acids: CASSQRLASAGELFF. The CDR3 DNA follows: TGTGCCAGCAGCCAGAGACTAGCATCTGCCGGGGAGCTGTTTTTT.

This clonotype was seen many times. The chain combines TRBV7-6 with TRBJ1-2; perhaps TRBD1 as D (5 bases). V lost 5 bases and J 2 bases, leaving 18 bases between the germline ends. Germline CDR1 is SGHVS and CDR2 is FNYEAQ. The CDR3 runs 16 residues. The CDR3 sequence: CASSPPGVPANYGYTF. CDR3 in DNA: TGTGCCAGCAGCCCCCCGGGGGTCCCGGCAAACTATGGCTACACCTTC.

This clonotype showed up just a few times. The CDR3: CASSAREQGNYGYTF. As DNA, the CDR3 is TGCGCCAGCAGCGCGAGAGAACAGGGGAACTATGGCTACACCTTC. This chain connects TRBV5-1 to TRBJ1-2; 7 bases align to TRBD1. In germline, CDR1 is SGHRS, CDR2 YFSETQ. V gave up 4 bases and J gave up 2 bases; unmatched junction bases: 8. The CDR3 consists of 15 residues.

The V gene is TRBV4-1, the J gene TRBJ2-5, with a tentative D call TRBD1 (6 bases). Trimming took off 5 bases at V and 4 bases at J, with 17 bases between the two ends. The CDR3 is 15 residues long. The germline CDR1 and CDR2 sequences are MGHRA and YSYEKL. CDR3 in amino acids: CASSKITGPRETQYF. CDR3 bases: TGCGCCAGCAGCAAGATCACAGGGCCCCGAGAGACCCAGTACTTC.

This clonotype was seen only a few times. The chain employs TRBV3-1 and TRBJ2-7; D gene uncertain. V lost 6 bases to trimming and J lost 2 bases, with 8 bases between them. The germline V gene has CDR1 LGHDT and CDR2 YNNKEL (reference sequence). This CDR3 contains 12 residues. This chain's CDR3 is CASRHGTYEQYF. The CDR3 coding sequence is TGTGCCAGCAGACACGGAACCTACGAGCAGTACTTC.

This chain joins TRBV7-2 and TRBJ2-3; D uncertain. The CDR3 has 11 residues. Trimming cost V 6 bases and J 7 bases, with 8 bases left between them. Germline V lookup: CDR1 SGHTA, CDR2 FQGNSA. DNA of the CDR3: TGTGCCAGCAGTCCAATGTATACGCAGTATTTT. Protein: CASSPMYTQYF.

The chain uses TRBV20-1 and TRBJ1-5, with TRBD1 as a possible D gene (5 bases). The germline V and J ends were trimmed by 6 bases and 0 bases, with 15 bases remaining between them. CDR3 length: 15 amino acids. Per germline, CDR1 DFQATT and CDR2 SNEGSKA (reference sequence). The CDR3 spells CSARGLYNSNQPQHF. The DNA for the CDR3 is TGCAGTGCACGGGGACTTTATAATAGCAATCAGCCCCAGCATTTT.

This sequence joins TRBV29-1 and TRBJ1-2; D unclear. Germline-derived CDR1 and CDR2 are SQVTM and ANQGSEA. The CDR3 contains 11 residues. Trimming removed 3 bases from V and 5 bases from J, with 7 bases in between. The CDR3 sequence: CSVERQYGYTF. The CDR3 DNA follows: TGCAGCGTTGAGCGGCAGTATGGCTACACCTTC.

The chain has TRBV29-1 and TRBJ1-1, with D unclear. The CDR3 runs 12 residues. V shed 7 bases and J shed 5 bases, with 14 bases lying between them. Per germline, CDR1 SQVTM and CDR2 ANQGSEA. CDR3 in amino acids: CSAVPDTTEAFF. DNA for the CDR3: TGCAGCGCTGTACCGGATACTACTGAAGCTTTCTTT.

There are a few counts of this clonotype. The CDR3 here is CASSLGDLQSNEQFF. As DNA, the CDR3 is TGTGCCAGCAGCTTAGGTGATCTCCAATCTAATGAGCAGTTCTTC. J is TRBJ2-1 and V is TRBV7-9; D is undetermined. CDR1 SEHNR and CDR2 FQNEAQ come from the germline V gene (reference sequence). The CDR3 covers 15 residues. V shed 1 base and J shed 7 bases, with 14 bases lying between them. Combining the CDR3 with reference TRBV7-9 and TRBJ2-1 gives the whole variable domain DTGVSQNPRHKITKRGQNVTFRCDPISEHNRLYWYRQTLGQGPEFLTYFQNEAQLEKSRLLSDRFSAERPKGSFSTLEIQRTEQGDSAMYLCASSLGDLQSNEQFFGPGTRLTVL.

This clonotype was counted between two and nine times. This chain uses TRBV6-2 or TRBV6-3 with TRBJ2-7, with unresolved D. Per germline, CDR1 MNHEY and CDR2 SVGEGT. The CDR3 has 12 residues. V gave up 4 bases and J gave up 3 bases, with 7 bases separating them. This chain's CDR3 is CASSLGFYEQYF. The CDR3 DNA reads TGTGCCAGCAGTTTGGGCTTCTACGAGCAGTACTTC.

The sample holds many counts of this clonotype. The chain couples TRBV28 to TRBJ2-1, with 7 nucleotides matching TRBD2. The CDR3 is 15 residues long. With 4 bases clipped from V and 1 base from J, the junction kept 4 bases outside the gene matches. Germline V lookup: CDR1 MDHEN, CDR2 SYDVKM. The CDR3 here is CASSSWGGSYNEQFF. CDR3 DNA: TGTGCCAGCAGTTCGTGGGGAGGGTCCTACAATGAGCAGTTCTTC.

This clonotype was detected ten times or more. This chain joins TRBV18 and TRBJ2-2; D gene uncertain. V lost 2 bases and J 7 bases, leaving 2 bases between the germline ends. CDR1 is KGHSH and CDR2 is LQKENI in the germline V gene. This CDR3 is 11 amino acids long. Here the CDR3 DNA reads TGTGCCAGCTCACCAGGCGGGGAGCTGTTTTTT. Amino acid sequence: CASSPGGELFF.

The J gene is TRBJ1-2, the V gene TRBV7-9, with D possibly being TRBD1 (5 bases). Germline-derived CDR1 and CDR2 are SEHNR and FQNEAQ (reference sequence). With 5 bases removed from V and 8 bases from J, the gap between germline ends came to 12 bases. The CDR3 is made up of 12 amino acids. The CDR3 DNA reads TGTGCCAGCAGCCTAATTGACAGCGGCTACACCTTC. It is translated as CASSLIDSGYTF.

This clonotype appeared a few times. The chain combines TRBV5-1 with TRBJ1-1, with a possible D match to TRBD1 (6 bases). Germline V gene data show CDR1 as SGHRS and CDR2 as YFSETQ. The ends were cut back, 3 bases at V and 2 bases at J, with 26 bases in the middle. The CDR3 covers 19 residues. The CDR3 reads CASSYPRTSSLGANTEAFF. The CDR3 region has the DNA TGCGCCAGCAGCTACCCCCGGACCTCATCTCTGGGGGCTAACACTGAAGCTTTCTTT.

The chain recombines TRBV7-2 with TRBJ2-1; TRBD1 matches 8 bases. Per germline, CDR1 SGHTA and CDR2 FQGNSA. The CDR3 is made up of 16 amino acids. The ends lost 5 bases at V and 0 bases at J; junction bases unmatched: 6. The DNA for the CDR3 is TGTGCCAGCAGCCGCCGGACAGGGATCTCCTACAATGAGCAGTTCTTC. It yields the protein CASSRRTGISYNEQFF.

V is TRBV20-1 and J is TRBJ1-2; D may be TRBD1 (5 bases). Trimming took off 5 bases at V and 2 bases at J, with 15 bases between the two ends. This CDR3 contains 14 residues. Germline V gene sequence: CDR1 DFQATT, CDR2 SNEGSKA (reference sequence). CDR3 bases: TGCAGTGCTTCTCTAGGGACGGTGAACTATGGCTACACCTTC. Translation gives CSASLGTVNYGYTF.

This clonotype came up a few times. The chain employs TRBV12-3 or TRBV12-4 and TRBJ2-7; 9 bases fit TRBD2. CDR3 size: 14 residues. V gave up 3 bases and J gave up 2 bases; unmatched junction bases: 2. In DNA, the CDR3 is TGTGCCAGCAGTTTTGCGGGAGGGCCCTACGAGCAGTACTTC. Its protein product is CASSFAGGPYEQYF.

This clonotype was found a few times. The gene calls are TRBV20-1 and TRBJ1-2; 8 bases match TRBD1. V lost 5 bases and J lost 6; bases outside the gene matches: 2. Germline loops: CDR1 DFQATT, CDR2 SNEGSKA (reference sequence). The CDR3 totals 11 residues. CDR3 in amino acids: CSAQGAHGYTF. For the CDR3, the DNA is TGCAGTGCTCAGGGGGCGCATGGCTACACCTTC.

This clonotype was picked up many times. The genes are TRBV3-1 and TRBJ2-1; D unresolved. The CDR3 loop spans 15 amino acids. V gave up 0 bases and J gave up 0 bases, with 6 bases separating them. Germline CDR1 is LGHDT and CDR2 is YNNKEL (reference sequence). The CDR3 protein is CASSQDASSYNEQFF. The DNA for the CDR3 is TGTGCCAGCAGCCAAGACGCAAGCTCCTACAATGAGCAGTTCTTC.

The rearrangement joins TRBV9 to TRBJ2-7; a weak D match, TRBD2 (5 bases). Germline CDR1 and CDR2: SGDLS and YYNGEE. V was clipped by 0 bases and J by 3 bases, with 10 bases between them. The CDR3 covers 14 residues. The CDR3 sequence is CASSVALASYEQYF. CDR3 sequence (DNA): TGTGCCAGCAGCGTAGCTCTAGCCAGCTACGAGCAGTACTTC. The full variable domain, rest sourced from reference TRBV9 and TRBJ2-7, is DSGVTQTPKHLITATGQRVTLRCSPRSGDLSVYWYQQSLDQGLQFLIQYYNGEERAKGNILERFSAQQFPDLHSELNLSSLELGDSALYFCASSVALASYEQYFGPGTRLTVT.

This clonotype was detected many times. The V call is TRBV5-1, the J call TRBJ2-3; a weak D match, TRBD1 (6 bases). Germline CDR1 is SGHRS and CDR2 is YFSETQ. The CDR3 contains 15 residues. Deletions cut 0 bases from V and 4 bases from J, with 12 bases between. CDR3 loop: CASSLEGRGPDTQYF. The CDR3 nucleotides read TGCGCCAGCAGCTTGGAGGGCAGGGGTCCAGATACGCAGTATTTT.